Listed below are T cell receptor beta chains from one sample, sequenced in a study of CD8 T cells in Susac syndrome. Each CDR3 protein gets one entry after TCRdb re-called the immunoSEQ multiplex PCR reads with MiXCR. The sample gives 200,000 to 250,000 distinct CDR3 sequences, 95% of which show up once; 0.075% to 0.095% is in the top ten. Material: CD4+ T cells from PBMCs. Receptor source: a human donor with multiple sclerosis. CDR3s include the opening cysteine and the closing phenylalanine or tryptophan. The D gene is left open where the match is weak. Clone size is shown for a subset of rows, as once, few, many or a class of expanded clone.

TRBJ2-1	few	-	TRBV18	TGTGCCAGCTCACCCGACAATGAGCAGTTCTTC	CASSPDNEQFF
TRBJ1-5	-	TRBD1	TRBV28	TGTGCCAGCACACAGGGGAGCCAGCCCCAGCATTTT	CASTQGSQPQHF
TRBJ2-5	once	-	TRBV27	TGTGCCAGCAGCCTCTGGCAGGGGGGGCAAGAGACCCAGTACTTC	CASSLWQGGQETQYF
TRBJ2-7	-	-	TRBV29-1	TGCAGCGTTGAATTCGCAAGCTCCTACGAGCAGTACTTC	CSVEFASSYEQYF
TRBJ1-2	-	-	TRBV5-6	TGTGCCAGCAGCCCGGAAGAGACCTTTAACTATGGCTACACCTTC	CASSPEETFNYGYTF
TRBJ2-5	-	-	TRBV20-1	TGCAGTGCCGAGGGCCCTCCTCTGGAGACCCAGTACTTC	CSAEGPPLETQYF
TRBJ2-1	-	-	TRBV4-2	TGTGCCAGCAGCCAAGATCTAGTAGCGGACAATGAGCAGTTCTTC	CASSQDLVADNEQFF
TRBJ2-5	-	-	TRBV6-6	TGTGCCACCTACAGTAGGGGGGAAGAGACCCAGTACTTC	CATYSRGEETQYF
TRBJ1-2	-	-	TRBV2	TGTGCCAGCAGTGAATACACTCCTGGCTACACCTTC	CASSEYTPGYTF
TRBJ1-5	-	-	TRBV9	TGTGCCAGCAGCGTCGGCCCAAATCAGCCCCAGCATTTT	CASSVGPNQPQHF
TRBJ2-3	-	-	TRBV3-1	TGTGCCAGCAACCTCCAGGGGATCACAGATACGCAGTATTTT	CASNLQGITDTQYF
TRBJ2-7	once	TRBD1	TRBV2	TGTGCCAGCAGTGCTGAAGGGGGCCCCCGGACGGACTACGAGCAGTACTTC	CASSAEGGPRTDYEQYF
TRBJ2-5	-	-	TRBV7-9	TGTGCCAGCAGCTTATCGTCGTTGGCCCAGTACTTC	CASSLSSLAQYF
TRBJ2-5	once	-	TRBV12-3/TRBV12-4	TGTGCCAGCAGTTTAGCGCTAGGGGTGGAGACCCAGTACTTC	CASSLALGVETQYF
TRBJ1-5	-	TRBD1	TRBV29-1	TGCAGCGTGACCCTACAGGGGTCCCACCAGCCCCAGCATTTT	CSVTLQGSHQPQHF
TRBJ1-1	-	-	TRBV12-3/TRBV12-4	TGTGCCAGCAGTTACGAAAAAGGGAACCCTGAAGCTTTCTTT	CASSYEKGNPEAFF
TRBJ2-1	-	-	TRBV5-8	TGTGCCAGCAGCTTTGGGGGACGCAATGAGCAGTTCTTC	CASSFGGRNEQFF
TRBJ2-7	-	TRBD1	TRBV4-1	TGCGCCAGCAGCCACCCCGGGACAGGCGGCGAGCAGTACTTC	CASSHPGTGGEQYF
TRBJ1-2	-	TRBD1	TRBV2	TGTGCCAGCGAAAGTGGGACAGGGTTCGGCTACACCTTC	CASESGTGFGYTF
TRBJ2-7	-	TRBD2	TRBV12-3/TRBV12-4	TGTGCCAGCAGTTTCGCACTAGCGGGAGTTGGCGAGCAGTACTTC	CASSFALAGVGEQYF
TRBJ1-2	-	TRBD1	TRBV5-1	TGCGCCAGCAGTCCGGACAGGAGTTATGGCTACACCTTC	CASSPDRSYGYTF
TRBJ2-1	once	TRBD2	TRBV4-2	TGTGCCAGCAGCCAAGAGCCCACCTTACGGGCGGGAGGAGACTACAATGAGCAGTTCTTC	CASSQEPTLRAGGDYNEQFF
TRBJ1-1	-	-	TRBV7-2	TGTGCCAGCAGCTTAGCAGGGCCCACTGAAGCTTTCTTT	CASSLAGPTEAFF
TRBJ2-4	-	-	TRBV20-1	TGCAGTGCTAGTCTAAGGAATACAGCCAAAAACATTCAGTACTTC	CSASLRNTAKNIQYF
TRBJ1-2	-	-	TRBV3-1	TGTGCCAGCAGCCAAGAAGGGGCGCCCCATGGCTACACCTTC	CASSQEGAPHGYTF
TRBJ2-2	-	TRBD1	TRBV7-8	TGTGCCAGCAGCTTAGTGTTTGGGCAGGGGGTTACCGGGGAGCTGTTTTTT	CASSLVFGQGVTGELFF
TRBJ1-2	-	TRBD1	TRBV7-8	TGTGCCAGCAGCCCAGGGGACAGGAACTATGGCTACACCTTC	CASSPGDRNYGYTF
TRBJ2-7	-	-	TRBV15	TGTGCCACCAGCAGAGCAGGCTCCTACGAGCAGTACTTC	CATSRAGSYEQYF
TRBJ2-5	-	-	TRBV19	TGTGCCAGTAGTATTTGGCCCTTCCGCCAAGAGACCCAGTACTTC	CASSIWPFRQETQYF
TRBJ2-7	once	-	TRBV27	TGTGCCAGCAGTTTCTCCATGGGGACTGCTTCCTACGAGCAGTACTTC	CASSFSMGTASYEQYF
TRBJ2-7	-	-	TRBV28	TGTGCCAGCAGTTTCCTCAACAGGGAGCGGGGTCACACCTACGAGCAGTACTTC	CASSFLNRERGHTYEQYF
TRBJ2-1	once	TRBD1	TRBV24-1	TGTGCCACCAGTGATAGCGGGACAGGGAAATTCTTC	CATSDSGTGKFF
TRBJ2-2	-	-	TRBV5-1	TGCGCCAGCAGCCTAAAGATACCGAACACCGGGGAGCTGTTTTTT	CASSLKIPNTGELFF
TRBJ1-4	-	-	TRBV27	TGTGCCAGCGCCCCCCGATTTATGGAAAAACTGTTTTTT	CASAPRFMEKLFF
TRBJ1-5	-	-	TRBV14	TGTGCCAGCAGCCAAGATCGGGCGGGACCCCAGCATTTT	CASSQDRAGPQHF
TRBJ1-6	-	TRBD1	TRBV27	TGTGCCAGCAGTTTGCGGACAGGGGCTAATTCACCCCTCCACTTT	CASSLRTGANSPLHF
TRBJ2-3	once	-	TRBV27	TGTGCCAGCAGTTTATCTTTTAGCACAGATACGCAGTATTTT	CASSLSFSTDTQYF
TRBJ2-1	-	-	TRBV30	TGTGCCTGGGGAAAACTACCAAATGAGCAGTTCTTC	CAWGKLPNEQFF
TRBJ2-6	-	TRBD1	TRBV2	TGTGCCAGCAGCCCCGGGACAGGGGGAACTGGGGCCAACGTCCTGACTTTC	CASSPGTGGTGANVLTF
TRBJ2-6	-	-	TRBV28	TGTGCCAGCATCGACGGCTCTGGGGCCAACGTCCTGACTTTC	CASIDGSGANVLTF
TRBJ1-6	-	-	TRBV4-2	TGTGCCAGCAGCCAAGACGTGTATAATTCACCCCTCCACTTT	CASSQDVYNSPLHF
TRBJ2-1	-	TRBD1	TRBV3-1	TGTGCCAGCAGCCAAGGCGACAGGGGGCGTCCCTACAATGAGCAGTTCTTC	CASSQGDRGRPYNEQFF
TRBJ2-5	once	-	TRBV9	TGTGCCAGCAGCGTAGGCGCGGTTCAAGAGACCCAGTACTTC	CASSVGAVQETQYF
TRBJ2-5	-	TRBD2	TRBV12-3/TRBV12-4	TGTGCCAGCAGCCCGACTAGCCGGACCCAGTACTTC	CASSPTSRTQYF
TRBJ1-1	-	-	TRBV28	TGTGCCAGCAGCCCATCCCGCCGGGGGGCCAAAGCTTTCTTT	CASSPSRRGAKAFF
TRBJ2-1	once	TRBD2	TRBV10-3	TGTGCCACAGCGGGGAGAAGCTCCTACAATGAGCAGTTCTTC	CATAGRSSYNEQFF
TRBJ2-2	-	TRBD1	TRBV5-1	TGCGCCAGCAGCCGTAGGTCCCGGGACAGGGTGTACGCCGGGGAGCTGTTTTTT	CASSRRSRDRVYAGELFF
TRBJ1-2	-	TRBD1	TRBV5-1	TGCGCCAGTCGCTTAGAGGCTACAGGGGACTATGGCTACACCTTC	CASRLEATGDYGYTF
TRBJ2-1	-	TRBD2	TRBV20-1	TGCAGTGCTACCGGACTAGCGGGGGACAATGAGCAGTTCTTC	CSATGLAGDNEQFF
TRBJ2-7	-	-	TRBV6-5	TGTGCCAGCAGGGCGGGACACCCCTACGAGCAGTACTTC	CASRAGHPYEQYF
TRBJ1-2	-	-	TRBV27	TGTGCCAGCAGTTATAGCAGGGCGAACTATGGCTACACCTTC	CASSYSRANYGYTF
TRBJ2-6	-	-	TRBV30	TGTGCCTGGAGTTACGGCTCTGGGGCCAACGTCCTGACTTTC	CAWSYGSGANVLTF